A single sample is the source of the 8 T cell receptor beta chains below, sequenced in a study of cytomegalovirus exposure and HLA in healthy donors. The study ran its PCR with 60 Vbeta and 13 Jbeta primers. Only in-frame clones appear in the TCRdb table, and some are missing; sequencing was by immunoSEQ multiplex PCR. This table has about 120,000 clones, around two thirds appearing once. The specimen sequenced was PBMCs. These receptors all come from a human donor in good health.

J is TRBJ2-2 and V is TRBV18; TRBD1 matches at 10 bases. Losses at the gene ends were 3 bases for V and 5 bases for J; bases not matched to a gene: 3. Germline V gene data show CDR1 as KGHSH and CDR2 as LQKENI. The CDR3 covers 15 residues. The CDR3 here is CASSPGQGLTGELFF. CDR3 nucleotides: TGTGCCAGCTCACCGGGACAGGGGTTGACCGGGGAGCTGTTTTTT.

The chain employs TRBV19 and TRBJ1-5, with TRBD1 matching over 7 bases. The length of the CDR3 is 18 residues. J was trimmed by 4 bases and V by 4 bases; bases with no gene match: 16. The V gene's germline CDR1 is LNHDA and CDR2 SQIVND (reference sequence). The CDR3 coding sequence is TGTGCCAGTAGTACCCCAAGCGGCAGGGGGATTGGGAATCAGCCCCAGCATTTT. Its translation: CASSTPSGRGIGNQPQHF.

CDR3 in DNA: TGTGCCAGCAGACCAACAGGGACCTATGGCTACACCTTC. Translated, it gives CASRPTGTYGYTF. The genes are TRBV6-6 and TRBJ1-2, with D possibly matching TRBD1 (6 bases). Germline-derived CDR1 and CDR2 are MNHNY and SVGAGI (reference sequence). The CDR3 is 13 residues long. Trimming pared 6 bases from V and 4 bases from J, leaving 12 bases between.

The chain combines TRBV7-6 with TRBJ1-5; TRBD1 might be the D (5 bases). There are 14 residues in the CDR3. V lost 1 base and J 6 bases, leaving 10 bases between the germline ends. In germline, CDR1 is SGHVS, CDR2 FNYEAQ. The CDR3 reads CASSLDGQGQPQHF. As DNA, the CDR3 is TGTGCCAGCAGCTTAGATGGGCAGGGTCAGCCCCAGCATTTT.

This clone appeared once. J is TRBJ2-3 and V is TRBV6-5; TRBD1 matches 7 bases. Trimming at V came to 6 bases and at J to 3 bases, leaving 9 bases not matched to a gene. The CDR3 length is 15 residues. CDR1 is MNHEY, CDR2 SVGAGI, per germline. The CDR3 here is CASRIQGLRTDTQYF. The CDR3 nucleotides read TGTGCCAGCAGAATACAGGGGCTGAGGACAGATACGCAGTATTTT.

V and J are TRBV9 and TRBJ2-2; D perhaps matches TRBD2 (5 bases). This CDR3 is 14 amino acids long. Germline assignment: CDR1 SGDLS and CDR2 YYNGEE. V lost 0 bases, J lost 5 bases, and 8 bases lay in between. The DNA for the CDR3 is TGTGCCAGCAGCGTAGCGAGGGAGACCGGGGAGCTGTTTTTT. Encoded protein: CASSVARETGELFF.

This chain connects TRBV5-6 to TRBJ2-4, with 10 bases identical to TRBD1. Trimming cost V 0 bases and J 5 bases; bases outside gene matches: 2. CDR3 length: 15 amino acids. The germline gives CDR1 SGHDT, CDR2 YYEEEE. CDR3 nucleotide sequence: TGTGCCAGCAGCTTGGCGGGGACAGGGGAAAACATTCAGTACTTC. It encodes CASSLAGTGENIQYF.

This clone was counted only a few times. The chain is built from TRBV28 and TRBJ2-6; perhaps TRBD1 as D (6 bases). CDR3 length: 15 residues. The V gene's germline CDR1 is MDHEN and CDR2 SYDVKM. V dropped 3 bases and J dropped 1 base, with 7 bases sitting between them. The DNA for the CDR3 is TGTGCCAGCAGTTTGAGGGGGTCTGGGGCCAACGTCCTGACTTTC. Translation gives CASSLRGSGANVLTF.